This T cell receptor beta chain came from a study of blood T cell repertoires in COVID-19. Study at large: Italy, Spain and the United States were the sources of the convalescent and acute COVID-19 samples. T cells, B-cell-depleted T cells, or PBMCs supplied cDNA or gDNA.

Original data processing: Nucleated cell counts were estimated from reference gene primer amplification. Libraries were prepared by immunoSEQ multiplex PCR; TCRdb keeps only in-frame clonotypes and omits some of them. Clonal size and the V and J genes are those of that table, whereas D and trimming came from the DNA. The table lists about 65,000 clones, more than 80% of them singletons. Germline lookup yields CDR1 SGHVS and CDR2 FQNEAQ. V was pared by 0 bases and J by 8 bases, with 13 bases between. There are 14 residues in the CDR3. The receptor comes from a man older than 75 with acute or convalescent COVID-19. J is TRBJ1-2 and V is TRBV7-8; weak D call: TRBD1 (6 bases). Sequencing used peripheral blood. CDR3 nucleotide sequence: TGTGCCAGCAGCTTAGCTGGCAGGGGCCAGGGCTACACCTTC. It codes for CASSLAGRGQGYTF.